The 6 T cell receptor beta chains below all came from one sample that was sequenced in a study of shared clonotypes between healthy human individuals (dated by TCRdb to about 2020). The library came from the immunoSEQ multiplex PCR assay. As stored in TCRdb, this immuneACCESS dataset retains in-frame rearrangements with V and J assigned. A fraction of the clones does not appear; measured against another copy, unresolved V genes explain less than half of the discrepancy, and the remainder lacks a known reason. The sample includes about 1 million clones, with about 75% observed a single time. The ten most abundant clones make up over 1.3% of the sample. The source material was memory CD4+ T cells sorted from blood. What the cell subset or site label conveys for this sample: CD45RA-negative fraction. Source of these receptors: a man younger than 35 in good health.

The rearrangement links TRBV19 to TRBJ1-1, with D perhaps TRBD1 (5 bases). The CDR3 consists of 15 residues. The ends were cut back, 1 base at V and 2 bases at J, with 11 bases in the middle. Germline CDR1 LNHDA, CDR2 SQIVND (reference sequence). The CDR3 sequence is CASSIARGINTEAFF. The DNA for the CDR3 is TGTGCCAGTAGTATAGCTAGGGGCATAAACACTGAAGCTTTCTTT.

V and J are TRBV6-4 and TRBJ1-1; possibly TRBD1 for D (5 bases). Germline lookup yields CDR1 MRHNA and CDR2 SNTAGT. Deletions cut 7 bases from V and 1 base from J, with 19 bases between. The CDR3 covers 16 residues. The CDR3 spells CASTHGAIGGNTEAFF. DNA of the CDR3: TGTGCCAGCACCCATGGGGCAATCGGGGGGAACACTGAAGCTTTCTTT.

This rearrangement joins TRBV23-1 to TRBJ2-5; D remains ambiguous. TRBV23-1 is an open reading frame, and its role is uncertain. Trimming took 3 bases from V and 5 from J, leaving 1 base between them. CDR3 length equals 10 residues. The CDR3 loop is CASSHETQYF. CDR3 in DNA: TGCGCCAGCAGTCATGAGACCCAGTACTTC.

This rearrangement joins TRBV5-6 to TRBJ1-5; D gene unclear. The CDR3 sequence is 13 residues long. Trimming took 3 bases from V and 6 from J, leaving 10 bases between them. The germline V gene has CDR1 SGHDT and CDR2 YYEEEE. For the CDR3, the DNA is TGTGCCAGCAGCTGGGGTGAAGGTCAGCCCCAGCATTTT. Protein: CASSWGEGQPQHF.

V is TRBV15 and J is TRBJ2-7; TRBD1 matches 8 bases. There are 15 residues in the CDR3. The trim removed 3 bases at V and 2 bases at J, leaving 6 bases unmatched. In germline, CDR1 is LNHNV, CDR2 YYDKDF (reference sequence). The CDR3 sequence is CATSSPRQGTYEQYF. The CDR3 DNA follows: TGTGCCACCAGCAGCCCTAGACAGGGGACCTACGAGCAGTACTTC.

This clone has more than one count but fewer than ten. The chain recombines TRBV5-8 with TRBJ2-5; a possible D gene is TRBD2 (7 bases). V lost 4 bases and J 1 base, leaving 11 bases between the germline ends. Germline V gives CDR1 SGHTS, CDR2 YDEGEE. CDR3 length: 14 amino acids. The CDR3 spells CASSKGGTQETQYF. DNA for the CDR3: TGTGCCAGCAGCAAGGGGGGGACCCAAGAGACCCAGTACTTC.